Sequencing of this TCR beta chain was carried out in a study of blood T cell repertoires in COVID-19. The overall study: Donors in the United States, Italy and Spain gave samples during acute or convalescent COVID-19.

The CDR3 is 14 residues long. Germline V gives CDR1 MNHEY, CDR2 SVGAGI. The J segment lost 3 bases and the V segment lost 6 bases, leaving 3 bases of the junction unmatched. The protocol was immunoSEQ multiplex PCR, while the TCRdb copy is restricted to in-frame clones and leaves out a portion. The table has a few hundred thousand clones, over 75% seen once; the top ten hold approximately 2.2%. The specimen sequenced was peripheral blood. The chain joins TRBV6-5 to TRBJ2-1, with 9 nucleotides matching TRBD2. The TCR sequence derives from a woman in her forties or fifties with acute or convalescent COVID-19. CDR3 sequence: CASRASGIYNEQFF. The CDR3 DNA reads as TGTGCCAGCAGAGCTAGCGGGATCTACAATGAGCAGTTCTTC.